The 17 T cell receptor beta chains in this list originate from one sample, sequenced in a study of cytomegalovirus exposure and HLA in healthy donors. Researchers ran the PCR with 60 Vbeta and 13 Jbeta primers. The repertoire was sequenced with immunoSEQ multiplex PCR; TCRdb's copy has only in-frame clones and lacks some. The sample has about 200,000 clones; around 79% are singletons. Sequencing was done on a sample of PBMCs. These receptors were taken from a man between 18 and 35 years old in good health and CMV-seronegative.

The chain couples TRBV19 to TRBJ1-3, with 7 bases fitting TRBD1. The CDR3 is made up of 15 amino acids. Germline V CDR1 and CDR2: LNHDA, SQIVND (reference sequence). The V segment lost 1 base and the J segment 4 bases; nucleotides outside the gene matches: 4. The CDR3 region is CASSIGQGPGNTIYF. The CDR3 bases are TGTGCCAGTAGTATAGGACAGGGCCCCGGAAACACCATATATTTT.

This clone showed up just a few times. CDR3: CASRQGVEQYF. Here the CDR3 DNA reads TGCGCCAGCAGACAGGGGGTCGAGCAGTACTTC. The J gene is TRBJ2-7, the V gene TRBV5-1; 8 nucleotides agree with TRBD1. The ends lost 5 bases at V and 6 bases at J; junction bases unmatched: 1. The CDR3 runs 11 residues. Germline CDR1 and CDR2: SGHRS and YFSETQ.

The DNA for the CDR3 is TGTGCCAGCAGCTCCCCCCGAGAGACCCAGTACTTC. It yields the protein CASSSPRETQYF. This chain joins TRBV7-2 and TRBJ2-5; D is ambiguous. In germline, CDR1 is SGHTA, CDR2 FQGNSA. The CDR3 sequence is 12 residues long. Trimming stripped 4 bases from V and 4 bases from J, with 7 bases between.

As concerns this clone: Other DNA sequences within the sample encode an identical CDR3. The chain employs TRBV6-6 and TRBJ2-1; 9 positions match TRBD2. The CDR3 is 15 amino acids. The germline gives CDR1 MNHNY, CDR2 SVGAGI (reference sequence). Losses at the gene ends were 2 bases for V and 8 bases for J; bases not matched to a gene: 7. CDR3 bases: TGTGCCAGCAGTTACAGGGTAGCGGGGGACCATGAGCAGTTCTTC. This sequence encodes CASSYRVAGDHEQFF.

The chain joins TRBV11-3 to TRBJ2-7; TRBD1 agrees at 10 bases. Germline CDR1 is SGHNT and CDR2 is YENEEA. The CDR3 is 15 residues long. The trim removed 5 bases at V and 6 bases at J, leaving 10 bases unmatched. CDR3 nucleotide sequence: TGTGCCAGCAGCCCCCACACCGGGACAGGGGCCGAGCAGTACTTC. Translating gives CASSPHTGTGAEQYF. Supplemented by reference TRBV11-3 and TRBJ2-7, the full variable domain reads EAGVVQSPRYKIIEKKQPVAFWCNPISGHNTLYWYLQNLGQGPELLIRYENEEAVDDSQLPKDRFSAERLKGVDSTLKIQPAELGDSAVYLCASSPHTGTGAEQYFGPGTRLTVT.

The chain carries TRBV11-3 and TRBJ2-2; the D gene is possibly TRBD2 (5 bases). This CDR3 has 13 amino acids. The germline V gene encodes CDR1 SGHNT and CDR2 YENEEA. Trimming pared 3 bases from V and 4 bases from J, leaving 6 bases between. The CDR3 DNA reads as TGTGCCAGCAGCTTTACTAGCACCGGGGAGCTGTTTTTT. Its translation: CASSFTSTGELFF.

This chain uses TRBV28 with TRBJ2-5; 12 bases fit TRBD1. The CDR3 loop spans 16 amino acids. The V gene end was trimmed by 5 bases and the J gene end by 5 bases; junction bases not matched to a gene: 9. Per germline, CDR1 MDHEN and CDR2 SYDVKM. In DNA form, the CDR3 reads TGTGCCAGCAGTCCCACCGGGACAGGGGGCAGGGAGACCCAGTACTTC. Its protein is CASSPTGTGGRETQYF.

The rearrangement links TRBV29-1 to TRBJ1-5; no firm D call. The CDR3 is made up of 14 amino acids. Germline CDR1 SQVTM, CDR2 ANQGSEA. V was pared by 5 bases and J by 0 bases, with 11 bases between. The CDR3 nucleotides read TGCAGCGTTCAGACGGAGGATAGCAATCAGCCCCAGCATTTT. This encodes CSVQTEDSNQPQHF. The full variable domain, with the rest looked up from reference TRBV29-1 and TRBJ1-5, is SAVISQKPSRDICQRGTSLTIQCQVDSQVTMMFWYRQQPGQSLTLIATANQGSEATYESGFVIDKFPISRPNLTFSTLTVSNMSPEDSSIYLCSVQTEDSNQPQHFGDGTRLSIL.

The table lists this clone with a few counts. The chain has TRBV6-6 and TRBJ1-2; possible D gene TRBD1, 6 bases. The germline CDR1 and CDR2 sequences are MNHNY and SVGAGI (reference sequence). The CDR3 sequence is 15 residues long. The V end lost 2 bases, the J end lost 8 bases, and 18 bases lay between the germline ends. CDR3: CASSYTGTLDGGYTF. CDR3 nucleotide sequence: TGTGCCAGCAGTTACACCGGGACACTGGATGGGGGCTACACCTTC.

This chain connects TRBV29-1 to TRBJ2-1; TRBD1 matches at 7 bases. The CDR3 totals 16 residues. The V gene's germline CDR1 is SQVTM and CDR2 ANQGSEA. Unmatched junction bases numbered 17, after V lost 3 bases and J lost 9 bases. This CDR3 is CSVDGTHRGSPGEQFF. For the CDR3, the DNA is TGCAGCGTTGATGGCACTCACAGGGGTTCACCCGGTGAGCAGTTCTTC.

The gene calls are TRBV2 and TRBJ2-1; TRBD1 aligns across 10 bases. CDR3 length: 12 amino acids. Per the germline V gene, CDR1 is SNHLY and CDR2 is FYNNEI. V trimming: 6 bases; J trimming: 10 bases; junction bases outside the gene matches: 3. This chain's CDR3 is CASRWDRGEQFF. CDR3 bases: TGTGCCAGCAGATGGGACAGGGGCGAGCAGTTCTTC. The whole variable domain, filled in from reference TRBV2 and TRBJ2-1, reads EPEVTQTPSHQVTQMGQEVILRCVPISNHLYFYWYRQILGQKVEFLVSFYNNEISEKSEIFDDQFSVERPDGSNFTLKIRSTKLEDSAMYFCASRWDRGEQFFGPGTRLTVL.

This chain uses TRBV29-1 with TRBJ1-1; no reliable D call. Germline V gives CDR1 SQVTM, CDR2 ANQGSEA. The CDR3 runs to 15 residues. V lost 0 bases and J 8 bases, leaving 19 bases between the germline ends. This CDR3 reads CSVEDLTVLGEEAFF. The DNA of the CDR3 is TGCAGCGTTGAAGATCTCACGGTTCTCGGGGAGGAAGCTTTCTTT. Full variable domain (missing parts from reference TRBV29-1 and TRBJ1-1): SAVISQKPSRDICQRGTSLTIQCQVDSQVTMMFWYRQQPGQSLTLIATANQGSEATYESGFVIDKFPISRPNLTFSTLTVSNMSPEDSSIYLCSVEDLTVLGEEAFFGQGTRLTVV.

This clone was counted a single time. The DNA of the CDR3 is TGCGCCAGCAGCCAAGAAGGGGGTCCAGGCATCGAGCAGTACTTC. This translates into CASSQEGGPGIEQYF. This chain joins TRBV4-1 and TRBJ2-7; D is possibly TRBD1 (6 bases). The CDR3 runs 15 residues. Trimming removed 0 bases from V and 6 bases from J, with 15 bases in between. Germline-derived CDR1 and CDR2 are MGHRA and YSYEKL.

The V and J genes are TRBV19 and TRBJ1-2; 7 nucleotides match TRBD1. CDR3 length equals 17 residues. CDR1 is LNHDA, CDR2 SQIVND, per germline (reference sequence). Trimming at V came to 5 bases and at J to 5 bases, leaving 17 bases not matched to a gene. In DNA form, the CDR3 reads TGTGCCAGTAGTCTGCGGGACAGTCGTTACATGGCTTATGGCTACACCTTC. It specifies CASSLRDSRYMAYGYTF.

V gene TRBV28 combines with J gene TRBJ1-2; D remains ambiguous. Germline V gene lookup returns CDR1 MDHEN and CDR2 SYDVKM. Trimming removed 4 bases at V and 4 bases at J, with 13 bases between. The CDR3 sequence is 14 residues long. Written as DNA, the CDR3 is TGTGCCAGCAGTTCAGCTAACAGCTTCTATGGCTACACCTTC. Translating gives CASSSANSFYGYTF.

The rearrangement uses TRBV28 and TRBJ1-4; D gene ambiguous. V shed 6 bases and J shed 8 bases, with 10 bases lying between them. This CDR3 region has 12 residues. Germline values: CDR1 MDHEN, CDR2 SYDVKM. CDR3 nucleotide sequence: TGTGCCAGCAGCCCACCTAGGGAAAAACTGTTTTTT. Its translation is CASSPPREKLFF.

This chain joins TRBV6-5 and TRBJ1-1; 8 bases align to TRBD1. This CDR3 contains 14 residues. V shed 5 bases, J shed 6 bases, and the junction held 8 bases outside the gene matches. Germline CDR1 MNHEY, CDR2 SVGAGI. The DNA of the CDR3 is TGTGCCAGCAGTCCCCCTGGACAGGGTTCTGAAGCTTTCTTT. The encoded protein is CASSPPGQGSEAFF.